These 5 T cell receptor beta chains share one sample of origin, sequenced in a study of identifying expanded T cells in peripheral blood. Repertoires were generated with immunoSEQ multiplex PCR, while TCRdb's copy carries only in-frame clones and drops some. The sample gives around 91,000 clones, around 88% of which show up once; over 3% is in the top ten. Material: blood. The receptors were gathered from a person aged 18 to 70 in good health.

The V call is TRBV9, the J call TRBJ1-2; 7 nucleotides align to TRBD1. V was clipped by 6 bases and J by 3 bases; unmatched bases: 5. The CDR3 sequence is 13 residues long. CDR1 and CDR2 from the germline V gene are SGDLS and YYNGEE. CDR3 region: CASNPGGDYGYTF. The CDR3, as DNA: TGTGCCAGCAACCCAGGGGGTGACTATGGCTACACCTTC.

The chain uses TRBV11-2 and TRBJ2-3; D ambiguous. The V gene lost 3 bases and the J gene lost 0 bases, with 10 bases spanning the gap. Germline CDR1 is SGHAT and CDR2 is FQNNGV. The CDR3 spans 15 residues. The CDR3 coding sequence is TGTGCCAGCAGCTTGCAATACGGGAGCACAGATACGCAGTATTTT. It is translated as CASSLQYGSTDTQYF.

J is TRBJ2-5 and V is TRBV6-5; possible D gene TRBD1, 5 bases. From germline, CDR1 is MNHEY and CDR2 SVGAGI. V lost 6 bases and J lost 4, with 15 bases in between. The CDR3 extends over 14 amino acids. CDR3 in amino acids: CASSASVGAETQYF. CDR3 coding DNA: TGTGCCAGCAGCGCCTCGGTTGGGGCAGAGACCCAGTACTTC.

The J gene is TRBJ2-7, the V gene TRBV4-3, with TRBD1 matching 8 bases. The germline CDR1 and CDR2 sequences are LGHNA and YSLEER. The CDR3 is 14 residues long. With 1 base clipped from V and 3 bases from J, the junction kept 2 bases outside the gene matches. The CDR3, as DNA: TGCGCCAGCAGCCAAGCTACAGGGGGCTACGAGCAGTACTTC. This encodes CASSQATGGYEQYF.

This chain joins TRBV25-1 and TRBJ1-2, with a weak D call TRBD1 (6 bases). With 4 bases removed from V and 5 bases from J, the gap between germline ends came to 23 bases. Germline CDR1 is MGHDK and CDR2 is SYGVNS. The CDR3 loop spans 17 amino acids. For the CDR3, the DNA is TGTGCCAGCAGTGGATTGGGCCAGACAGGTGACGGGTATGGCTACACCTTC. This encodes CASSGLGQTGDGYGYTF.